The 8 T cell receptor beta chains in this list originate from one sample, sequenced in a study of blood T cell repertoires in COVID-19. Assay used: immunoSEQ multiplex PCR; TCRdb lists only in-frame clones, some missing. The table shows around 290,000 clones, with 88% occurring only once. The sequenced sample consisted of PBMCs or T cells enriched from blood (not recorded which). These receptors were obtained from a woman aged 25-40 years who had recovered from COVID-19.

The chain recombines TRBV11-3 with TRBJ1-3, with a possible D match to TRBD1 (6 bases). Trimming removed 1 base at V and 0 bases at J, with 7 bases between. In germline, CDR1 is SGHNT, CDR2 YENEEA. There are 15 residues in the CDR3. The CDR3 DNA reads TGTGCCAGCAGCTTAGGGACAGTCTCTGGAAACACCATATATTTT. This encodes CASSLGTVSGNTIYF.

The CDR3 DNA follows: TGTGCTAGTGCCCCGGGACACACCCTGTACAATGAGCAGTTCTTC. This sequence encodes CASAPGHTLYNEQFF. This rearrangement joins TRBV12-5 to TRBJ2-1, with a possible D match to TRBD1 (6 bases). V gave up 7 bases and J gave up 4 bases, with 17 bases separating them. CDR1 and CDR2 (germline): LGHNT, FRNRAP. CDR3 length: 15 residues.

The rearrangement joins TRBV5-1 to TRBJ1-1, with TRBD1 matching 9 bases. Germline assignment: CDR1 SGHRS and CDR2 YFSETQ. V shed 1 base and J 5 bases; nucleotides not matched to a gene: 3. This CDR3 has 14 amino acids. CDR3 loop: CASSLNRGQTEAFF. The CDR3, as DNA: TGCGCCAGCAGCTTGAACAGGGGGCAGACTGAAGCTTTCTTT.

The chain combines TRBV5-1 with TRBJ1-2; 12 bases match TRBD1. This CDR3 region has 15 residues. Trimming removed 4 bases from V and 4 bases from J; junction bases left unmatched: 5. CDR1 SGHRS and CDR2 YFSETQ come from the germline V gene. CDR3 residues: CASSPGTGGIYGYTF. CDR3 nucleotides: TGCGCCAGCAGCCCCGGGACAGGGGGCATCTATGGCTACACCTTC.

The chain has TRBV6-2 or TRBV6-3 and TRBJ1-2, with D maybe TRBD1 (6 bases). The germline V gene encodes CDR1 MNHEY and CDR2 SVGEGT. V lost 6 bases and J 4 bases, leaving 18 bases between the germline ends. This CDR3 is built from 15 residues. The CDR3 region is CASRPRGKGIYGYTF. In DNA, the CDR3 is TGTGCCAGCAGGCCTAGGGGGAAGGGGATCTATGGCTACACCTTC.

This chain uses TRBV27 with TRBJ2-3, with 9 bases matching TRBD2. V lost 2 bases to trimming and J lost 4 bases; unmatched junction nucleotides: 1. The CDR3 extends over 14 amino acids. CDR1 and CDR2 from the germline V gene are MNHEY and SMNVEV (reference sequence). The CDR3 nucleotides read TGTGCCAGCAGTTTAGGGACTAGCCCAGATACGCAGTATTTT. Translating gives CASSLGTSPDTQYF.

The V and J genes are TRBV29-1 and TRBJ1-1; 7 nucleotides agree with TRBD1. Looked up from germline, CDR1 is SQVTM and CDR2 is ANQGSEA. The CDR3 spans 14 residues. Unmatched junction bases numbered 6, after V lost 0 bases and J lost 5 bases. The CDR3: CSVEDTGARTEAFF. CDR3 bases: TGCAGCGTTGAAGATACAGGGGCTCGAACTGAAGCTTTCTTT.

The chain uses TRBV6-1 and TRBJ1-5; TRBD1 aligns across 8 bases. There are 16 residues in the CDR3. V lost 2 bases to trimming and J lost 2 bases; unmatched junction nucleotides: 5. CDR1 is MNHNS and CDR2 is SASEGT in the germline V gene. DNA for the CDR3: TGTGCCAGCAGTGAAACACAGGGGGTAGGCAATCAGCCCCAGCATTTT. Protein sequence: CASSETQGVGNQPQHF.